This TCR beta chain was retrieved from a study of T cell clones after liver transplantation. Study-level background: In this trial, immunosuppression withdrawal was attempted within 2 years of liver transplant. Points from the study as a whole: A larger donor-reactive than third-party decline suggested partial antigen-specific deletion.

Thawed unstimulated PBMCs were FACS-sorted by CD3, CD4 and CD8 into two populations. About this clone itself: Its cognate antigen is unknown.

This table comes from immunoSEQ multiplex PCR, and its TCRdb copy is limited to in-frame clones, with some not included. The sample has about 51,000 clones, 80% to 90% seen once. The CDR3 covers 13 residues. The germline CDR1 and CDR2 sequences are MNHEY and SMNVEV (reference sequence). V lost 3 bases to trimming and J lost 4 bases, with 10 bases between them. This chain uses TRBV27 with TRBJ2-7, with D unclear. The sequence came from a human patient who received a liver transplant. Some T cells may be the graft donor's. Sequenced material: CD8+ T cells from blood, taken 12 months after liver transplant. CDR3 sequence reads: CASSFGRTYEQYF. The CDR3 region has the DNA TGTGCCAGCAGTTTCGGCAGAACATACGAGCAGTACTTC.